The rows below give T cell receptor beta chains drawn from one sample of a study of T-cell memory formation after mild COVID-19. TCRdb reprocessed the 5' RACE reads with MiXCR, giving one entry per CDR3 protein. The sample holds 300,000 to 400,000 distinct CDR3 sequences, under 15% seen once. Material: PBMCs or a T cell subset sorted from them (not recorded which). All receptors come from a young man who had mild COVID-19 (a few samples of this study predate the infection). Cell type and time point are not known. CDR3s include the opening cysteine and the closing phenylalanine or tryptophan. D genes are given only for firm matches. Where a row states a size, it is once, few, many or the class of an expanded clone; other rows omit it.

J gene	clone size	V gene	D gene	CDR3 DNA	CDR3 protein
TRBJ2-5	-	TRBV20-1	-	TGCAGTGCTAGATGGATCTGGGGCTTGGACCAAGAGACCCAGTACTTC	CSARWIWGLDQETQYF
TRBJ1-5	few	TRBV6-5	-	TGTGCCAGCAGCCCGGATCCCGATGTCGAGCGGGAGCCCCAGCATTTT	CASSPDPDVEREPQHF
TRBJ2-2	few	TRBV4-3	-	TGCGCCAGCAGCCACAGGGGGAACACCGGGGAGCTGTTTTTT	CASSHRGNTGELFF
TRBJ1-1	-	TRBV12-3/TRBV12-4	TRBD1	TGTGCCAGCAGTTTAGACGAGACAGGGATCACTGAAGCTTTCTTT	CASSLDETGITEAFF
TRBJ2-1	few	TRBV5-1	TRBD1	TGCGCCAGCAGCTTCGGGACAGGGTTCGATGAGCAGTTCTTC	CASSFGTGFDEQFF
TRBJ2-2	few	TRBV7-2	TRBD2	TGTGCCAGCAGCTTAGCCCTAGCGGGGGCAGCGAACACCGGGGAGCTGTTTTTT	CASSLALAGAANTGELFF
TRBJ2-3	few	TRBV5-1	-	TGCGCCAGCAGCTTGGGGCATAGGGGTTCAGATACGCAGTATTTT	CASSLGHRGSDTQYF
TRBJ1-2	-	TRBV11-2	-	TGTGCCAGCAGCATATCAGATGGGATAAGCGGTAATTGGGGTGGCTACACCTTC	CASSISDGISGNWGGYTF
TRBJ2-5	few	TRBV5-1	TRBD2	TGCGCCAGCAGCCTAACGGGACTAGCGGGGACCTTGAGAGAGACCCAGTACTTC	CASSLTGLAGTLRETQYF
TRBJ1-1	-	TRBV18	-	TGTGCCACCGGGGCGTATGGCACTGAAGCTTTCTTT	CATGAYGTEAFF
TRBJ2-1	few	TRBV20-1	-	TGCAGTGCGTATTCGGGAGACAATGAGCAGTTCTTC	CSAYSGDNEQFF
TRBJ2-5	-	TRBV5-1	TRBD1	TGCGCCAGCAGCCAGACAGGGGGTATGGAGACCCAGTACTTC	CASSQTGGMETQYF
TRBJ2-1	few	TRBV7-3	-	TGTGCCAGCAGCTTAATAGTGCTCGGTGAGCAGTTCTTC	CASSLIVLGEQFF
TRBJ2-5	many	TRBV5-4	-	TGTGCCAGCAGCCCGCGCGGACAGCAATCTAAAGAGACCCAGTACTTC	CASSPRGQQSKETQYF
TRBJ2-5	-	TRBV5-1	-	TGCGCCAGCAGCTTGGTGCCGGGGGAAGAGACCCAGTACTTC	CASSLVPGEETQYF
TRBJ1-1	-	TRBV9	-	TGTGCCAGCAGCGCCTCCTCTGCAGGGGTCACTGAAGCTTTCTTT	CASSASSAGVTEAFF
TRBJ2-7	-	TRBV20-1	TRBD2	TGCAGTGCTAGGATTTCCGGGACTAGCTTTTCCTACGAGCAGTACTTC	CSARISGTSFSYEQYF
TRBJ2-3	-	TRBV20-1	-	TGCAGTGCTACAAAGCTGTTAGGGGGCACAGATACGCAGTATTTT	CSATKLLGGTDTQYF
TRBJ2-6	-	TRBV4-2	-	TGTGCCAGCAGCCAAGGGAGGCGCGTGGGGGTTGGGGCCAACGTCCTGACTTTC	CASSQGRRVGVGANVLTF
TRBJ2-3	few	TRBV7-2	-	TGTGCCAGCAGCTTTGCTAGTTCCAAAGATACGCAGTATTTT	CASSFASSKDTQYF
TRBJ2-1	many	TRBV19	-	TGTGCCAGTAGTTCAGACGCCGGTAAGGGACATTATGAGCAGTTCTTC	CASSSDAGKGHYEQFF
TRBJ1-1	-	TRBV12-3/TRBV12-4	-	TGTGCCAGCAGTCAAAAAAGCAGAGCTTTCTTT	CASSQKSRAFF
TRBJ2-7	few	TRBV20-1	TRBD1	TGCAGTGCTAGAGCCAGACAGGGAATGGTTGGCTACGAGCAGTACTTC	CSARARQGMVGYEQYF
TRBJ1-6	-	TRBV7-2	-	TGTGCCAGCAGCCCGTGGGGGGATTCACCCCTCCACTTT	CASSPWGDSPLHF
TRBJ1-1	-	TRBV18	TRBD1	TGTGCCAGCTCGGCCGGGACAGGGCTTGAAGCTTTCTTT	CASSAGTGLEAFF
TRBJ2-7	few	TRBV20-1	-	TGCAGTGCTGGCCCTCGGGGGATCTACGAGCAGTACTTC	CSAGPRGIYEQYF
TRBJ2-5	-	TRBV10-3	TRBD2	TGTGCCATCAACCGGGAGGCCGGGGAGACCCAGTACTTC	CAINREAGETQYF
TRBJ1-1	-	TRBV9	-	TGTGCCAGCAGCGTAGTCCCTGGGGCTGAAGCTTTCTTT	CASSVVPGAEAFF
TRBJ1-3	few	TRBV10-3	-	TGTGCCATCAGAGGGACGGCTGGAAACACCATATATTTT	CAIRGTAGNTIYF
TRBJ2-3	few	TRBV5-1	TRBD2	TGCGCCAGCAGCTTTTCGCGGGGGGGCCCAGATACGCAGTATTTT	CASSFSRGGPDTQYF
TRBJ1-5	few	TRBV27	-	TGTGCCAGCAGTTTATTTGGAGGGGACAATCAGCCCCAGCATTTT	CASSLFGGDNQPQHF
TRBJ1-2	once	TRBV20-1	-	TGCAGTGCTAGAGGAGGGGGGCTCGGCTACACCTTC	CSARGGGLGYTF